Shown below are 24 T cell receptor beta chains from a single sample sequenced in a study of shared clonotypes between healthy human individuals. Profiling relied on immunoSEQ multiplex PCR, and the TCRdb table lists in-frame clones only, not all of them. The top ten hold 12% of the sample, which has about 480,000 clones, roughly 79% seen once. Sequences were obtained from PBMCs. The receptor source for this set is a woman between 35 and 50 years old in good health. Some clones in this sample may be carry-over from other donors' samples.

This clone has just a few counts. The chain links TRBV30 to TRBJ1-6; D is undetermined. Germline V CDR1 and CDR2: GTSNPN, SVGIG (reference sequence). The CDR3 length is 13 residues. V lost 0 bases and J 9 bases, leaving 9 bases between the germline ends. The CDR3 spells CAWSVGFGSPLHF. The CDR3 nucleotides read TGTGCCTGGAGTGTCGGGTTTGGTTCACCCCTCCACTTT.

V gene TRBV5-6 combines with J gene TRBJ2-1; D could derive from TRBD1 or TRBD2 (5 bases each). V was pared by 0 bases and J by 1 base, with 20 bases between. The CDR3 runs 19 residues. Germline V gene data show CDR1 as SGHDT and CDR2 as YYEEEE. CDR3 sequence: CASSLVAGWVTASYNEQFF. Written as DNA, the CDR3 is TGTGCCAGCAGCTTGGTTGCGGGTTGGGTGACAGCTTCCTACAATGAGCAGTTCTTC. Together with reference TRBV5-6 and TRBJ2-1, the CDR3 gives the full variable domain: DAGVTQSPTHLIKTRGQQVTLRCSPKSGHDTVSWYQQALGQGPQFIFQYYEEEERQRGNFPDRFSGHQFPNYSSELNVNALLLGDSALYLCASSLVAGWVTASYNEQFFGPGTRLTVL.

This chain connects TRBV25-1 to TRBJ1-2, with D perhaps TRBD1 (6 bases). CDR1 and CDR2 from the germline V gene are MGHDK and SYGVNS. This CDR3 spans 15 amino acids. Trimming left V 7 bases short and J 0 bases short, with 15 bases between. The CDR3 spells CASTPLGDTNYGYTF. CDR3 coding DNA: TGTGCCAGCACTCCTTTGGGGGACACTAACTATGGCTACACCTTC.

The chain combines TRBV6-1 with TRBJ1-3, with 8 bases aligning to TRBD1. V shed 6 bases, J shed 7 bases, and the junction held 8 bases outside the gene matches. Germline V gives CDR1 MNHNS, CDR2 SASEGT. This CDR3 contains 14 residues. The CDR3 DNA sequence: TGTGCCAGCAGACCGGGACAGGCTGCGAACACCATATATTTT. As protein: CASRPGQAANTIYF.

This clone was observed a handful of times. This sample includes further DNA sequences coding for the same CDR3. The genes are TRBV19 and TRBJ1-1; D not resolved. The CDR3 is 12 residues long. Trimming shortened V by 4 bases and J by 3 bases, and 6 bases separated the two germline ends. Germline V gives CDR1 LNHDA, CDR2 SQIVND (reference sequence). In DNA form, the CDR3 reads TGTGCCAGTAGTAACCGTGACACTGAAGCTTTCTTT. It translates to CASSNRDTEAFF.

The genes are TRBV12-5 and TRBJ2-1, with D possibly TRBD1 on 6 matching bases. Germline V gene data show CDR1 as LGHNT and CDR2 as FRNRAP. This CDR3 contains 15 residues. Deletions cut 4 bases from V and 4 bases from J, with 14 bases between. For the CDR3, the DNA is TGTGCTAGTGGTTCAACTCAGGGGTCGTACAATGAGCAGTTCTTC. Translating gives CASGSTQGSYNEQFF.

This chain links TRBV5-4 with TRBJ2-3, with 10 positions matching TRBD1. The CDR3 has 14 amino acids. J lost 11 bases, V lost 3 bases, and 9 bases had no gene match. Germline V gene sequence: CDR1 SGHNT, CDR2 YYREEE (reference sequence). The CDR3 is CASSSPTGGFGQYF. For the CDR3, the DNA is TGTGCCAGCAGCTCCCCGACAGGGGGCTTCGGGCAGTATTTT.

V gene TRBV7-3 combines with J gene TRBJ2-3; TRBD2 aligns across 7 bases. The CDR3 is 16 residues long. Germline assignment: CDR1 SGHTA and CDR2 FQGTGA. V shed 1 base and J 5 bases; nucleotides not matched to a gene: 9. This chain's CDR3 is CASSLSMGEGRDTQYF. In nucleotides, the CDR3 is TGTGCCAGCAGCTTAAGTATGGGGGAGGGCCGAGATACGCAGTATTTT.

This clone was seen many times. The gene calls are TRBV5-1 and TRBJ1-4; D is undetermined. The CDR3 runs to 14 residues. Trimming cost V 0 bases and J 8 bases, with 11 bases left between them. Germline V gene lookup returns CDR1 SGHRS and CDR2 YFSETQ. The CDR3 protein is CASSLGQSGEKLFF. As DNA, the CDR3 is TGCGCCAGCAGCTTGGGGCAGTCAGGCGAAAAACTGTTTTTT.

This clone was counted ten times or more. Other DNA sequences in the same sample also yield this CDR3. The gene calls are TRBV2 and TRBJ2-3; D unclear. V was trimmed by 6 bases and J by 6 bases, leaving 13 bases between them. CDR1 is SNHLY and CDR2 is FYNNEI in the germline V gene. The CDR3 contains 13 residues. CDR3 DNA: TGTGCCAGCAGCGGACCGTTTCTGGATACGCAGTATTTT. Translated, it gives CASSGPFLDTQYF.

This sequence joins TRBV5-1 and TRBJ2-7; TRBD1 agrees at 7 bases. V dropped 0 bases and J dropped 3; count of bases not matched to a gene: 6. The CDR3 is 15 residues long. Germline V gene lookup returns CDR1 SGHRS and CDR2 YFSETQ. This chain's CDR3 is CASSLATGAGYEQYF. The CDR3 DNA is TGCGCCAGCAGCTTGGCCACAGGGGCGGGCTACGAGCAGTACTTC.

The rearrangement joins TRBV27 to TRBJ2-5, with D tentatively TRBD1 (6 bases). V lost 6 bases, J lost 5 bases, and 22 bases lay in between. CDR3 length: 16 amino acids. Germline CDR1 is MNHEY and CDR2 is SMNVEV (reference sequence). CDR3: CASSLTGATFFETQYF. The CDR3, as DNA: TGTGCCAGCAGCCTGACAGGAGCTACCTTCTTCGAGACCCAGTACTTC.

The chain is built from TRBV19 and TRBJ2-3; TRBD2 might be the D (5 bases). With 5 bases removed from V and 0 bases from J, the gap between germline ends came to 6 bases. The CDR3 has 13 amino acids. The germline V gene encodes CDR1 LNHDA and CDR2 SQIVND (reference sequence). In DNA form, the CDR3 reads TGTGCCAGTAGTGCGGGTAGCACAGATACGCAGTATTTT. Translation: CASSAGSTDTQYF.

V gene TRBV7-2 combines with J gene TRBJ2-7; 12 bases agree with TRBD2. CDR1 and CDR2 (germline): SGHTA, FQGNSA. The V segment lost 2 bases and the J segment 6 bases; nucleotides outside the gene matches: 5. The CDR3 has 15 amino acids. Written as DNA, the CDR3 is TGTGCCAGCAGCTTACTAGCGGGAGGGCCGGGCGAGCAGTACTTC. This translates into CASSLLAGGPGEQYF.

The chain combines TRBV28 with TRBJ2-3, with D possibly being TRBD2 (5 bases). Deletions cut 3 bases from V and 0 bases from J, with 10 bases between. The germline gives CDR1 MDHEN, CDR2 SYDVKM. The CDR3 length is 15 residues. CDR3 nucleotides: TGTGCCAGCAGTTTGGGTCGGGATAGCACAGATACGCAGTATTTT. Its protein is CASSLGRDSTDTQYF.

As to this clone: Other DNA sequences in the sample encode the same CDR3. The J gene is TRBJ2-3, the V gene TRBV7-9; D gene unclear. Trimming removed 2 bases from V and 5 bases from J, with 2 bases in between. Germline assignment: CDR1 SEHNR and CDR2 FQNEAQ (reference sequence). The CDR3 is made up of 11 amino acids. The CDR3 coding sequence is TGTGCCAGCAGCTTACGAGATACGCAGTATTTT. It translates to CASSLRDTQYF.

The genes are TRBV19 and TRBJ2-5; perhaps TRBD2 as D (6 bases). V was shortened by 4 bases and J by 5 bases, with 11 bases between the two germline ends. This CDR3 spans 13 amino acids. The germline gives CDR1 LNHDA, CDR2 SQIVND (reference sequence). CDR3 loop: CASSSAGWETQYF. DNA of the CDR3: TGTGCCAGTAGTAGCGCGGGATGGGAGACCCAGTACTTC.

This chain joins TRBV27 and TRBJ2-2; D not resolved. Per germline, CDR1 MNHEY and CDR2 SMNVEV (reference sequence). CDR3 size: 13 residues. Trimming stripped 3 bases from V and 2 bases from J, with 4 bases between. This CDR3 reads CASSFRNTGELFF. As DNA, the CDR3 is TGTGCCAGCAGTTTTAGAAACACCGGGGAGCTGTTTTTT.

The chain recombines TRBV2 with TRBJ1-1; 9 bases map to TRBD1. The CDR3 totals 15 residues. Germline V gives CDR1 SNHLY, CDR2 FYNNEI. J lost 4 bases, V lost 4 bases, and 7 bases had no gene match. The CDR3 nucleotides read TGTGCCAGCAGTGTCCTACAGGGGGCAAGCACTGAAGCTTTCTTT. Its protein is CASSVLQGASTEAFF.

The rearrangement joins TRBV5-4 to TRBJ2-1, with D hard to call. The CDR3 has 13 residues. The germline gives CDR1 SGHNT, CDR2 YYREEE (reference sequence). V lost 6 bases, J lost 9 bases, and 16 bases lay in between. CDR3 nucleotide sequence: TGTGCCAGCAACGGGCCGCCAGGAACTGAGCAGTTCTTC. Translating gives CASNGPPGTEQFF. Filled out from reference TRBV5-4 and TRBJ2-1, the complete variable domain reads ETGVTQSPTHLIKTRGQQVTLRCSSQSGHNTVSWYQQALGQGPQFIFQYYREEENGRGNFPPRFSGLQFPNYSSELNVNALELDDSALYLCASNGPPGTEQFFGPGTRLTVL.

The CDR3 region has the DNA TGTGCCAGCTCACCAAGGGCTGGGGGGTACGAGCAGTACTTC. The encoded protein is CASSPRAGGYEQYF. J is TRBJ2-7 and V is TRBV18; maybe TRBD2 (6 bases). From germline, CDR1 is KGHSH and CDR2 LQKENI. Trimming shortened V by 2 bases and J by 4 bases, and 12 bases separated the two germline ends. The CDR3 loop spans 14 amino acids.

This clone has at least ten counts. The rearrangement uses TRBV4-2 and TRBJ2-7, with D unclear. The V end was cut by 4 bases, the J end by 0 bases, with 16 bases between. CDR1 and CDR2 (germline): LGHNA, YNFKEQ. There are 16 residues in the CDR3. The CDR3 DNA follows: TGTGCCAGCAGCCTCAGTTTCCCCGGACCCTCCTACGAGCAGTACTTC. This gives the protein CASSLSFPGPSYEQYF.

This rearrangement joins TRBV4-1 to TRBJ2-7, with D possibly called TRBD1 or TRBD2 (5 bases each). The V gene lost 2 bases and the J gene lost 0 bases, with 14 bases spanning the gap. This CDR3 has 16 amino acids. The germline gives CDR1 MGHRA, CDR2 YSYEKL. CDR3 nucleotides: TGCGCCAGCAGCCAATCGGGGCAGACACCCTCCTACGAGCAGTACTTC. This translates into CASSQSGQTPSYEQYF.

The chain combines TRBV10-1 with TRBJ2-3; TRBD1 matches 7 bases. J was trimmed by 4 bases and V by 9 bases; bases with no gene match: 13. The CDR3 runs 15 residues. Germline-derived CDR1 and CDR2 are WNHNN and SYGVQD (reference sequence). Here the CDR3 reads CASSQGDSFSDTQYF. The DNA of the CDR3 is TGCGCCAGTTCCCAGGGGGACAGTTTTTCAGATACGCAGTATTTT.